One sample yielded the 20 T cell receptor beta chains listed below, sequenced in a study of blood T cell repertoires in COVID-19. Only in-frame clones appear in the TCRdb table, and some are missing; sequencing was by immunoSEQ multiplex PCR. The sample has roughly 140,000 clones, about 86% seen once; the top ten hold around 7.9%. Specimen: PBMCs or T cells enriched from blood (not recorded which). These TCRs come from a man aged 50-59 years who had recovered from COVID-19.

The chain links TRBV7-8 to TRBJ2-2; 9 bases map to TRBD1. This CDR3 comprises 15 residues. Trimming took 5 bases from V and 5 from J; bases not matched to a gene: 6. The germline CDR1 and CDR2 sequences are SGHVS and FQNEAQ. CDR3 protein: CASSGRDRATGELFF. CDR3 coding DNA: TGTGCCAGCAGCGGCCGGGACAGGGCGACCGGGGAGCTGTTTTTT.

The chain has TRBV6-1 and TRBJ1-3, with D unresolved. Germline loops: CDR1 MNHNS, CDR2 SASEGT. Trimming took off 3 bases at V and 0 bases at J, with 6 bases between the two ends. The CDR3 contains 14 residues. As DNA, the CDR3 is TGTGCCAGCAGTGACGGGAGCTCTGGAAACACCATATATTTT. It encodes CASSDGSSGNTIYF.

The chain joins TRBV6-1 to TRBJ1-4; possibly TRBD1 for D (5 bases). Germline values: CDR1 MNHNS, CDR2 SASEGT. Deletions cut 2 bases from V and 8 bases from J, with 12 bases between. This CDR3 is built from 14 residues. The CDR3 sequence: CASSEMGGTEKLFF. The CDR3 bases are TGTGCCAGCAGTGAAATGGGGGGGACCGAAAAACTGTTTTTT.

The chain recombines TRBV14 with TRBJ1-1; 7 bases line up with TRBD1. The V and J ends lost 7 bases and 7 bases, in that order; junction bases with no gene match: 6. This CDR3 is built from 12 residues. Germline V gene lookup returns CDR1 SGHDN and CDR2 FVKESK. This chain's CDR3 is CASKSGGLEAFF. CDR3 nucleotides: TGTGCCAGCAAGTCAGGGGGTCTTGAAGCTTTCTTT. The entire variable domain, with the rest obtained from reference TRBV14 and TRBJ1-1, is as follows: EAGVTQFPSHSVIEKGQTVTLRCDPISGHDNLYWYRRVMGKEIKFLLHFVKESKQDESGMPNNRFLAERTGGTYSTLKVQPAELEDSGVYFCASKSGGLEAFFGQGTRLTVV.

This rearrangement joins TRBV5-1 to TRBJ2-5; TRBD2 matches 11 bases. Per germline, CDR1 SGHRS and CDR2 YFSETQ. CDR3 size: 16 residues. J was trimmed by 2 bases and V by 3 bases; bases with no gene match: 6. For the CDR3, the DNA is TGCGCCAGCAGCTCTATGACTAGCGGGGATCAAGAGACCCAGTACTTC. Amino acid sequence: CASSSMTSGDQETQYF.

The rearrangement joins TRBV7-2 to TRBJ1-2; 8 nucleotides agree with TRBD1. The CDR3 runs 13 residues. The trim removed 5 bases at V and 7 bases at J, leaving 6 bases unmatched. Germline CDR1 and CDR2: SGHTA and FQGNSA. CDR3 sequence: CASSPGGLGGYTF. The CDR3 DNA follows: TGTGCCAGCAGCCCAGGGGGCCTCGGTGGCTACACCTTC.

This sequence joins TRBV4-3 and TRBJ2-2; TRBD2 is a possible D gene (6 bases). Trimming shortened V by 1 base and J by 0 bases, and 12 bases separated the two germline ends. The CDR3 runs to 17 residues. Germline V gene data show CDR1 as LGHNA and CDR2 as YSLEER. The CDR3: CASSQAPWGANTGELFF. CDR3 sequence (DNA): TGCGCCAGCAGCCAAGCCCCCTGGGGGGCGAACACCGGGGAGCTGTTTTTT.

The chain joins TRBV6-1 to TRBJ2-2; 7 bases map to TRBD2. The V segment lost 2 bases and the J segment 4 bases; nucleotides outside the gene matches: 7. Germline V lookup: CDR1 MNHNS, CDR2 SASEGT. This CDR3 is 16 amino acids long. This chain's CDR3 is CASSERLAERTGELFF. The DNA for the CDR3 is TGTGCCAGCAGTGAACGGCTAGCGGAACGCACCGGGGAGCTGTTTTTT.

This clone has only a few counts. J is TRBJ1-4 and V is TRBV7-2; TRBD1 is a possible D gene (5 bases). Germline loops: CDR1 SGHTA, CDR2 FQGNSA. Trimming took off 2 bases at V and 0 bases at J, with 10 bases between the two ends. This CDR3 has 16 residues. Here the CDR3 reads CASSLKGFATNEKLFF. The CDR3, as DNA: TGTGCCAGCAGCTTAAAGGGGTTTGCAACTAATGAAAAACTGTTTTTT. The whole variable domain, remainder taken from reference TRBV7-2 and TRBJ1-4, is GAGVSQSPSNKVTEKGKDVELRCDPISGHTALYWYRQSLGQGLEFLIYFQGNSAPDKSGLPSDRFSAERTGGSVSTLTIQRTQQEDSAVYLCASSLKGFATNEKLFFGSGTQLSVL.

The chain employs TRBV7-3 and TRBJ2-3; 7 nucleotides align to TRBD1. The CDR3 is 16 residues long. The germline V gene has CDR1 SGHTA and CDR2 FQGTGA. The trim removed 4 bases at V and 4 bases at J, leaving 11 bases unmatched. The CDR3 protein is CASSSRTGSFADTQYF. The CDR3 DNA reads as TGTGCCAGCAGCTCCCGGACAGGTTCTTTTGCAGATACGCAGTATTTT.

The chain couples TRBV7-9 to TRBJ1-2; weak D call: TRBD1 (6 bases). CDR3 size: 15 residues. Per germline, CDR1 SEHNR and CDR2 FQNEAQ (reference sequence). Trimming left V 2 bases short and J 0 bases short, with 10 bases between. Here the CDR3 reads CASSLQGITNYGYTF. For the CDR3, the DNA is TGTGCCAGCAGCTTACAGGGGATAACTAACTATGGCTACACCTTC.

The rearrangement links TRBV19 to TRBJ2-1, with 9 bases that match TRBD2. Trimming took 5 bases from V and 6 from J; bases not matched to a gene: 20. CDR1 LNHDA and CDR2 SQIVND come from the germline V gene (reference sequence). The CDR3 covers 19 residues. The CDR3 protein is CASSLFYGTSWVEGNEQFF. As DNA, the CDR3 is TGTGCCAGTAGTTTATTCTACGGGACTAGCTGGGTTGAGGGCAATGAGCAGTTCTTC.

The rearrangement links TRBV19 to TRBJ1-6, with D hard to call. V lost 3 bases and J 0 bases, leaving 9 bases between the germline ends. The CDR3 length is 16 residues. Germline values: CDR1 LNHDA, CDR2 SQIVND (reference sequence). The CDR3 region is CASSIEFVSYNSPLHF. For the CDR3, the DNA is TGTGCCAGTAGTATCGAGTTCGTCTCCTATAATTCACCCCTCCACTTT.

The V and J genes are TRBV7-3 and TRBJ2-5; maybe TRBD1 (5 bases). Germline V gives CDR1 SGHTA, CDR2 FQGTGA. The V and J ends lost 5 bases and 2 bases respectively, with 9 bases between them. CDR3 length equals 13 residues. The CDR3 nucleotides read TGTGCCAGCAGCCGGACACTTCAAGAGACCCAGTACTTC. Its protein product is CASSRTLQETQYF.

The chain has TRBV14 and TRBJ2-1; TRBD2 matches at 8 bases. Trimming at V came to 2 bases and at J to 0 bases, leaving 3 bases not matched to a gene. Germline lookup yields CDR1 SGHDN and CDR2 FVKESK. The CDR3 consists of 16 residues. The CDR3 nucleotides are TGTGCCAGCAGCCAACCCGGGACTAGCTCCTACAATGAGCAGTTCTTC. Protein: CASSQPGTSSYNEQFF. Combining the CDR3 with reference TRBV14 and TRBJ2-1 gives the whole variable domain EAGVTQFPSHSVIEKGQTVTLRCDPISGHDNLYWYRRVMGKEIKFLLHFVKESKQDESGMPNNRFLAERTGGTYSTLKVQPAELEDSGVYFCASSQPGTSSYNEQFFGPGTRLTVL.

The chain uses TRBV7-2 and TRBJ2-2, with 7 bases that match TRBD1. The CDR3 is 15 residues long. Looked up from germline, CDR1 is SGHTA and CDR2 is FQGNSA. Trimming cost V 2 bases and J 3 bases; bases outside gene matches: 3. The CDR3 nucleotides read TGTGCCAGCAGCTTAAGGGGGCCGGACACCGGGGAGCTGTTTTTT. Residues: CASSLRGPDTGELFF.

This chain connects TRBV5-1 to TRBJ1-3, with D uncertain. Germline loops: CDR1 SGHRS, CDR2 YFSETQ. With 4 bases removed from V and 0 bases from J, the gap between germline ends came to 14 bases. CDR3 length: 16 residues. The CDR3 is CASSRDTSGSGNTIYF. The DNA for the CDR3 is TGCGCCAGCAGCCGCGATACATCGGGCTCTGGAAACACCATATATTTT.

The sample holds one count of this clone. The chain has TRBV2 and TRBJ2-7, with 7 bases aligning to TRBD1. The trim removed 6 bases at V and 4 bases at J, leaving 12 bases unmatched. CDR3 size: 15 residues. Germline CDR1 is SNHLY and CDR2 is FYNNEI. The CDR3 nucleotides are TGTGCCAGCAGGGGGTTTCGCAGGGGGATTTACGAGCAGTACTTC. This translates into CASRGFRRGIYEQYF.

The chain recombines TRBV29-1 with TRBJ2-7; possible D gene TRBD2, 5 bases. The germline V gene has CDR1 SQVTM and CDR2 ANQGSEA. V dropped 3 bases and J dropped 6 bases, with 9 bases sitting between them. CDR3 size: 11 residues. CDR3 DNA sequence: TGCAGCGTTGACGAGGGCGGCGAGCAGTACTTC. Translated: CSVDEGGEQYF.

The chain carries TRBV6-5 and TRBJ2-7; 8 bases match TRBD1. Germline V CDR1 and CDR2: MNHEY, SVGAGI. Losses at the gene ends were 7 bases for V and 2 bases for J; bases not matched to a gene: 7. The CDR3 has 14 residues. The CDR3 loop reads CASKTGTGTYEQYF. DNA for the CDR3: TGTGCCAGCAAGACCGGGACAGGAACCTACGAGCAGTACTTC.